Each of the 28 T cell receptor beta chains below was sequenced from the same sample in a study. In TCRdb, the 5' RACE reads were re-called with MiXCR into one record per CDR3 protein. The sample has around 57,000 distinct CDR3 sequences, 25% to 30% seen once. What was sequenced was tumor-infiltrating memory CD4+ T cells sorted from the breast tumor. Subset noted: memory CD4+ T cells, CD4+CD45RO+CD25-. These TCRs come from a female donor with breast cancer.

This clonotype has just a few counts. The chain is built from TRBV7-9 and TRBJ2-7; a possible D gene is TRBD2 (5 bases). CDR1 and CDR2 from the germline V gene are SEHNR and FQNEAQ (reference sequence). This CDR3 is built from 12 residues. V lost 4 bases to trimming and J lost 6 bases, with 10 bases between them. CDR3 bases: TGTGCCAGCAGCTCTACTAGTGCCGAGCAGTACTTC. Protein product: CASSSTSAEQYF.

J is TRBJ1-3 and V is TRBV19; D ambiguous. With 0 bases removed from V and 4 bases from J, the gap between germline ends came to 13 bases. There are 16 residues in the CDR3. Germline-derived CDR1 and CDR2 are LNHDA and SQIVND (reference sequence). The CDR3, as DNA: TGTGCCAGTAGTATAGATGGACCCAGGAGCGGAAACACCATATATTTT. It translates to CASSIDGPRSGNTIYF.

This chain connects TRBV7-2 to TRBJ2-2; TRBD2 matches 7 bases. The germline gives CDR1 SGHTA, CDR2 FQGNSA. There are 14 residues in the CDR3. Germline trimming cut 4 bases from V and 5 bases from J; bases unmatched to any gene: 4. The CDR3, as DNA: TGTGCCAGCAGCTGGGAGGGGAGGACCGGGGAGCTGTTTTTT. Translating it yields CASSWEGRTGELFF. The full variable domain, completed using reference TRBV7-2 and TRBJ2-2, is GAGVSQSPSNKVTEKGKDVELRCDPISGHTALYWYRQSLGQGLEFLIYFQGNSAPDKSGLPSDRFSAERTGGSVSTLTIQRTQQEDSAVYLCASSWEGRTGELFFGEGSRLTVL.

V and J are TRBV12-3 or TRBV12-4 and TRBJ1-3, with D hard to call. The CDR3 sequence is 11 residues long. Trimming cost V 7 bases and J 0 bases, with 1 base left between them. CDR3 sequence: CASNSGNTIYF. In DNA form, the CDR3 reads TGTGCCAGCAACTCTGGAAACACCATATATTTT.

This clonotype turned up a few times. The rearrangement uses TRBV28 and TRBJ2-2; no clear D gene. Trimming shortened V by 3 bases and J by 1 base, and 15 bases separated the two germline ends. The CDR3 is 17 amino acids. Germline values: CDR1 MDHEN, CDR2 SYDVKM. The chain's CDR3 is CASSFGSRKMNTGELFF. CDR3 coding DNA: TGTGCCAGCAGTTTTGGGTCCCGGAAAATGAACACCGGGGAGCTGTTTTTT. The variable domain in full, completed from reference TRBV28 and TRBJ2-2, reads DVKVTQSSRYLVKRTGEKVFLECVQDMDHENMFWYRQDPGLGLRLIYFSYDVKMKEKGDIPEGYSVSREKKERFSLILESASTNQTSMYLCASSFGSRKMNTGELFFGEGSRLTVL.

This clonotype was seen only a few times. The chain couples TRBV6-5 to TRBJ2-7, with a possible D match to TRBD1 (5 bases). With 7 bases removed from V and 5 bases from J, the gap between germline ends came to 15 bases. Germline CDR1 and CDR2: MNHEY and SVGAGI. The CDR3 is 13 residues long. The CDR3 spells CASTQGEWDEQYF. CDR3 DNA: TGTGCCAGCACCCAAGGGGAATGGGACGAGCAGTACTTC.

CDR3 in amino acids: CAERLPPYEQYF. The CDR3 DNA reads TGCGCCGAGCGGCTCCCCCCCTACGAGCAGTACTTC. The rearrangement links TRBV4-1 to TRBJ2-7, with D possibly being TRBD2 (5 bases). The germline V and J ends were trimmed by 11 bases and 2 bases, with 13 bases remaining between them. This CDR3 is built from 12 residues. Germline V gene data show CDR1 as MGHRA and CDR2 as YSYEKL.

Notes on this clonotype: Its ends do not fully match the called genes, so a read error is possible. This sequence joins TRBV20-1 and TRBJ1-2; 9 bases align to TRBD1. The CDR3 sequence is 13 residues long. Per the germline V gene, CDR1 is DFQATT and CDR2 is SNEGSKA (reference sequence). CDR3 region: CSARTGQGWSYAF. CDR3 DNA sequence: TGCAGTGCTAGAACGGGACAGGGATGGAGCTACGCCTTC.

The sample holds many counts of this clonotype. The chain uses TRBV6-5 and TRBJ1-3; D not resolved. CDR1 and CDR2 (germline): MNHEY, SVGAGI. Trimming cost V 0 bases and J 7 bases, with 7 bases left between them. This CDR3 has 13 amino acids. DNA for the CDR3: TGTGCCAGCAGTTACTCGATGCTGAACACCATATATTTT. Protein: CASSYSMLNTIYF.

This clonotype showed up just a few times. The V call is TRBV20-1, the J call TRBJ2-1, with TRBD2 identical over 7 bases. The CDR3 totals 15 residues. Trimming took 0 bases from V and 4 from J; bases not matched to a gene: 6. Germline CDR1 DFQATT, CDR2 SNEGSKA (reference sequence). The CDR3 loop reads CSARDLTGGYNEQFF. CDR3 coding DNA: TGCAGTGCTAGAGATCTGACGGGAGGTTACAATGAGCAGTTCTTC.

The sample holds many counts of this clonotype. The chain carries TRBV20-1 and TRBJ2-3; D gene uncertain. Germline lookup yields CDR1 DFQATT and CDR2 SNEGSKA (reference sequence). Trimming left V 4 bases short and J 4 bases short, with 9 bases between. The CDR3 has 12 amino acids. CDR3 loop: CSATDTSDTQYF. The CDR3 nucleotides are TGCAGTGCTACCGATACGTCAGATACGCAGTATTTT.

The V and J genes are TRBV5-1 and TRBJ1-1, with D possibly matching TRBD1 (6 bases). The V end was cut by 4 bases, the J end by 2 bases, with 18 bases between. The CDR3 is 16 residues long. Per the germline V gene, CDR1 is SGHRS and CDR2 is YFSETQ. CDR3 protein: CASSDLSRGPNTEAFF. As DNA, the CDR3 is TGCGCCAGCAGCGACCTATCCAGGGGCCCCAACACTGAAGCTTTCTTT.

This clonotype was counted ten times or more. The V gene is TRBV5-1, the J gene TRBJ2-1; tentatively, D is TRBD2 (6 bases). This CDR3 spans 16 amino acids. V was pared by 0 bases and J by 10 bases, with 20 bases between. CDR1 and CDR2 (germline): SGHRS, YFSETQ. CDR3 in DNA: TGCGCCAGCAGCTTGGGTTCCGGGAGTCCCCCCCGGGAGCAGTTCTTC. It translates to CASSLGSGSPPREQFF.

The chain has TRBV10-3 and TRBJ1-5, with D uncertain. The CDR3 is 15 amino acids. The V end lost 0 bases, the J end lost 3 bases, and 9 bases lay between the germline ends. The V gene's germline CDR1 is ENHRY and CDR2 SYGVKD. DNA of the CDR3: TGTGCCATCAGTGAGTCTGAGGCTAACAATCAGCCCCAGCATTTT. It specifies CAISESEANNQPQHF.

The chain recombines TRBV20-1 with TRBJ2-7, with TRBD1 matching over 11 bases. Germline V gene sequence: CDR1 DFQATT, CDR2 SNEGSKA (reference sequence). This CDR3 spans 14 amino acids. With 4 bases clipped from V and 3 bases from J, the junction kept 5 bases outside the gene matches. Here the CDR3 reads CSAIWDRGDYEQYF. The DNA of the CDR3 is TGCAGTGCTATATGGGACAGGGGGGACTACGAGCAGTACTTC.

The table lists this clonotype with a few counts. The chain links TRBV20-1 to TRBJ1-5; tentatively, D is TRBD1 (5 bases). CDR1 and CDR2 from the germline V gene are DFQATT and SNEGSKA (reference sequence). This CDR3 contains 15 residues. The ends were cut back, 3 bases at V and 7 bases at J, with 19 bases in the middle. The CDR3 sequence: CSARYRSTGGQPQHF. Written as DNA, the CDR3 is TGCAGTGCTAGGTACAGGAGCACGGGAGGACAGCCCCAGCATTTT.

The rearrangement uses TRBV20-1 and TRBJ2-5; 10 bases are shared with TRBD2. CDR1 and CDR2 from the germline V gene are DFQATT and SNEGSKA (reference sequence). This CDR3 comprises 15 residues. Trimming took 1 base from V and 9 from J; bases not matched to a gene: 11. For the CDR3, the DNA is TGCAGTGCTAGAGTGGCTAGCGGGAGTCGGGAGGCCCAGTACTTC. Its protein is CSARVASGSREAQYF.

The chain uses TRBV4-1 and TRBJ2-1; D possibly matches TRBD1 or TRBD2 (5 bases each). Germline loops: CDR1 MGHRA, CDR2 YSYEKL. This CDR3 is 14 amino acids long. V was clipped by 4 bases and J by 8 bases, with 15 bases between them. DNA for the CDR3: TGCGCCAGCAGCCGTACGATCCGGGACGATGAGCAGTTCTTC. This encodes CASSRTIRDDEQFF.

The chain links TRBV7-3 to TRBJ2-7; tentatively, D is TRBD2 (5 bases). Germline lookup yields CDR1 SGHTA and CDR2 FQGTGA. This CDR3 is 15 amino acids long. V lost 5 bases and J 6 bases, leaving 20 bases between the germline ends. CDR3 DNA: TGTGCCAGCAGCCCAGGCGGGTTTCGACGGGGCGAGCAGTACTTC. This gives the protein CASSPGGFRRGEQYF.

Notes on this clonotype: A read error may explain this, as a much larger clone is one base away. The conserved final phenylalanine or tryptophan is absent from the CDR3, which likely points to a read error. The chain combines TRBV29-1 with TRBJ2-1, with 15 bases identical to TRBD2. With V trimmed by 3 bases and J by 0 bases, 6 bases remained unmatched. CDR1 and CDR2 from the germline V gene are SQVTM and ANQGSEA. This CDR3 spans 18 amino acids. CDR3 in amino acids: CSVDGTSGRLRSYNEQFL. In nucleotides, the CDR3 is TGCAGCGTTGATGGGACTAGCGGGAGGCTCCGCTCCTACAATGAGCAGTTCCTC.

This clonotype came up a few times. This chain uses TRBV20-1 with TRBJ1-5; no clear D. CDR1 is DFQATT, CDR2 SNEGSKA, per germline (reference sequence). V was pared by 4 bases and J by 8 bases, with 12 bases between. CDR3 length equals 12 residues. The CDR3 DNA reads TGCAGTGCTACCAGGCCAGGCGAGCCCCAGCATTTT. Its protein is CSATRPGEPQHF.

In this sample, this clonotype turned up once. V usage is TRBV20-1 and J usage is TRBJ1-1; D ambiguous. Trimming cost V 4 bases and J 0 bases, with 9 bases left between them. Germline V lookup: CDR1 DFQATT, CDR2 SNEGSKA (reference sequence). This CDR3 spans 13 amino acids. CDR3 sequence (DNA): TGCAGTGCTAAACAGCCCATGAACACTGAAGCTTTCTTT. It encodes CSAKQPMNTEAFF.

This clonotype was detected only a few times. Written as DNA, the CDR3 is TGTGCCACCAGTGATGCCCGGGACGGGCACAATGAGCAGTTCTTC. Translated, it gives CATSDARDGHNEQFF. V gene TRBV24-1 combines with J gene TRBJ2-1; D possibly matches TRBD1 or TRBD2 (5 bases each). CDR1 is KGHDR and CDR2 is SFDVKD in the germline V gene. V lost 3 bases and J 5 bases, leaving 13 bases between the germline ends. The CDR3 sequence is 15 residues long.

This clonotype was observed at least ten times. The chain is built from TRBV5-1 and TRBJ2-1, with 11 bases lining up with TRBD2. The CDR3 spans 16 residues. CDR1 and CDR2 from the germline V gene are SGHRS and YFSETQ. Trimming removed 1 base from V and 7 bases from J; junction bases left unmatched: 7. The CDR3 sequence is CASSLTIAGGQNEQFF. CDR3 in DNA: TGCGCCAGCAGCTTGACGATAGCGGGAGGGCAGAATGAGCAGTTCTTC.

This chain links TRBV7-2 with TRBJ2-1; D remains ambiguous. Trimming removed 5 bases at V and 8 bases at J, with 7 bases between. This CDR3 region has 11 residues. From germline, CDR1 is SGHTA and CDR2 FQGNSA. CDR3 sequence: CASSRWDEQFF. The CDR3, as DNA: TGTGCCAGCAGCCGTTGGGATGAGCAGTTCTTC.

Comment on this clonotype: With a much larger clone just one base away, this may be a read error. The V and J genes are TRBV6-5 and TRBJ2-7; 8 bases align to TRBD2. This CDR3 has 16 amino acids. Trimming at V came to 8 bases and at J to 2 bases, leaving 14 bases not matched to a gene. Germline values: CDR1 MNHEY, CDR2 SVGAGI. CDR3 bases: TGTGCCAGCTCATACTCCGCCGCGGGAGGCCCCTACGAGCAGTACTTC. Its protein is CASSYSAAGGPYEQYF.

This clonotype has just a few counts. The chain joins TRBV7-2 to TRBJ2-3; unclear D gene. The V gene's germline CDR1 is SGHTA and CDR2 FQGNSA. This CDR3 is 13 amino acids long. Trimming took off 6 bases at V and 1 base at J, with 8 bases between the two ends. Written as DNA, the CDR3 is TGTGCCAGCAGACTTCGGGGCACAGATACGCAGTATTTT. Translating gives CASRLRGTDTQYF.

This clonotype was observed a few times. This sequence joins TRBV5-6 and TRBJ1-5, with D perhaps TRBD1 (6 bases). From germline, CDR1 is SGHDT and CDR2 YYEEEE. V was pared by 0 bases and J by 5 bases, with 15 bases between. CDR3 length: 16 amino acids. CDR3 coding DNA: TGTGCCAGCAGCTTGGCCGGGCGGGGGGCATATCAGCCCCAGCATTTT. Translation: CASSLAGRGAYQPQHF.